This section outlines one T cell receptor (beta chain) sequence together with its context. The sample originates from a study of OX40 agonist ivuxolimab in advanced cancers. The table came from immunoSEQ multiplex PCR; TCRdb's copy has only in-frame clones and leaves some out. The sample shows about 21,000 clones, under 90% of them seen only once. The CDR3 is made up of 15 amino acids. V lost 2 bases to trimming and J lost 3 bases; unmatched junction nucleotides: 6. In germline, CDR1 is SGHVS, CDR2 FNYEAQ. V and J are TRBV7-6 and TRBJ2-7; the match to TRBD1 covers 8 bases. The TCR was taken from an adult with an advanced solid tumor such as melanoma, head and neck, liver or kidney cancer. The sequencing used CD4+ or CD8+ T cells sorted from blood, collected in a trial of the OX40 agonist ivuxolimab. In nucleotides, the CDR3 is TGTGCCAGCAGCTTATGGGGGGACAGGAACTACGAGCAGTACTTC. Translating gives CASSLWGDRNYEQYF.